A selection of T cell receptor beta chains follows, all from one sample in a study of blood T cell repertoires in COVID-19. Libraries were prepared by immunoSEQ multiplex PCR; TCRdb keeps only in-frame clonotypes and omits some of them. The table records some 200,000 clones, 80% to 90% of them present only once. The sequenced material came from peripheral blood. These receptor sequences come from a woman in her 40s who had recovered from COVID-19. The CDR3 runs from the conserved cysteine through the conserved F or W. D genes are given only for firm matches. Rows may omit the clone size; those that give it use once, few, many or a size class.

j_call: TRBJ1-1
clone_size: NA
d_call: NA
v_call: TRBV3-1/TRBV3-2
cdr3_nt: TGTGCCAGCAGCCAAGTCCGGGGGGCAGCTTTCTTT
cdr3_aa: CASSQVRGAAFF

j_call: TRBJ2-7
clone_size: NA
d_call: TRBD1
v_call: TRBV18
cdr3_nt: TGTGCCAGCTCACACGAGACAGGGAACCGTGAACATAAGTACTTC
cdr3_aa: CASSHETGNREHKYF

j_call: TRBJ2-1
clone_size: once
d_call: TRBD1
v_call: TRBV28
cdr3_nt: TGTGCCAGCAGTTTCAACCCACAGGGGGCTGAGCAGTTCTTC
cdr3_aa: CASSFNPQGAEQFF

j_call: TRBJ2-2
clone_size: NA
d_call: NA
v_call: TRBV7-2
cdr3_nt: TGTGCCAGCAGGGAGGACCCTGCGAACACCGGGGAGCTGTTTTTT
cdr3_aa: CASREDPANTGELFF

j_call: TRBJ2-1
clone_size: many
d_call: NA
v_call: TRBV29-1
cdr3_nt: TGCAGCGTTGAAGGGGGCATTGATGGAAATGAGCAGTTCTTC
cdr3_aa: CSVEGGIDGNEQFF

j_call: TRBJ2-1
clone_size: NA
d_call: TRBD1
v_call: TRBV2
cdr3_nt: TGTGCCAGCAGTGAAAGTCTTCCCGTCCGACAGGGGGTCAATGAGCAGTTCTTC
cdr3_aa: CASSESLPVRQGVNEQFF

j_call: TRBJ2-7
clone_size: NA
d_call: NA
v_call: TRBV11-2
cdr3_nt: TGTGCCAGCAGCGCCAGCTACGAGCAGTACTTC
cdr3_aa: CASSASYEQYF

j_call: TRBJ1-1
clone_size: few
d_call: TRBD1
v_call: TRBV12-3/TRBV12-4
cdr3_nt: TGTGCCAGCAGCCGACAGGGCTACACTGAAGCTTTCTTT
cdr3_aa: CASSRQGYTEAFF

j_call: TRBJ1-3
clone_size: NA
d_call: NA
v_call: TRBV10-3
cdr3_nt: TGTGCCATCAGCAATACAGGTTCTGGAAACACCATATATTTT
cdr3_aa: CAISNTGSGNTIYF

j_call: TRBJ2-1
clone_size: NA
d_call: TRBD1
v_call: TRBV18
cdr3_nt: TGTGCCAGCTCACCATTCCGGGACAGGGTCGCCAATGAGCAGTTCTTC
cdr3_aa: CASSPFRDRVANEQFF

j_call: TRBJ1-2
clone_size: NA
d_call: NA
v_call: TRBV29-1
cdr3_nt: TGCAGCGTTGGGCAGGAAGCTAACTATGGCTACACCTTC
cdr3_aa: CSVGQEANYGYTF

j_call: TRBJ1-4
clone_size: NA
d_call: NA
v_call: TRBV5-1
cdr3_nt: TGCGCCAGCAGCCCATGGGACACGCCGAATGAAAAACTGTTTTTT
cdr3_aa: CASSPWDTPNEKLFF

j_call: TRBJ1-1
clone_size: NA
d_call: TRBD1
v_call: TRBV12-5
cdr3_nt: TGTGCTAGTGGTTTGGATTCAGGGGGCTTGGTGTTCGGGAACACTGAAGCTTTCTTT
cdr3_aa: CASGLDSGGLVFGNTEAFF

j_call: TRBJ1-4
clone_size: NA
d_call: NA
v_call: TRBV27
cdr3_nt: TGTGCCAGCAGTTCCTCCCCCGGGACAAACTCGTATTGGAATGAAAAACTGTTTTTT
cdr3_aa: CASSSSPGTNSYWNEKLFF

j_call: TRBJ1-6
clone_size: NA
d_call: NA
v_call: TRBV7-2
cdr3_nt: TGTGCCAGCAGCTTAGACCCCCCGACGAGGTCTGGAAATTCACCCCTCCACTTT
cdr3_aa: CASSLDPPTRSGNSPLHF

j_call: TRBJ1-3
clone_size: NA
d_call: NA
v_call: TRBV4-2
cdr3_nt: TGTGCCAGCAGCCCAAACGACAGGACCAGAAGAAACACCATATATTTT
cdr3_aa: CASSPNDRTRRNTIYF

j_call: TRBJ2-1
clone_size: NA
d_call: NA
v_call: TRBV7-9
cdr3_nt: TGTGCCAACACTCAACAGAGCTCCTACAATGAGCAGTTCTTC
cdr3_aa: CANTQQSSYNEQFF

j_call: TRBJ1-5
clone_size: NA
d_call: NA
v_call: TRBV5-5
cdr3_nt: TGTGCCAGCAGCGATACAGGACAGCCGTATCAGCCCCAGCATTTT
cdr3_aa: CASSDTGQPYQPQHF

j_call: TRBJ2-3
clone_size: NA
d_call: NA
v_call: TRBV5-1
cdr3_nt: TGCGCCAGCAGCTCTTACCGGAGCGGCGATACGCAGTATTTT
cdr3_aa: CASSSYRSGDTQYF

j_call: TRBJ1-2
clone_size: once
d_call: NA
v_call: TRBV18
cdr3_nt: TGTGCCAGCTCATCATCGAGAGGGACACTCGACTATGGCTACACCTTC
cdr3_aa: CASSSSRGTLDYGYTF

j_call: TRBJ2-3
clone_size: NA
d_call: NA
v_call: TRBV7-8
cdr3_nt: TGTGCCAGCAGCTTGTCGTTAGATACGCAGTATTTT
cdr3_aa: CASSLSLDTQYF

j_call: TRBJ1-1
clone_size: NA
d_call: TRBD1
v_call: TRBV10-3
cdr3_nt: TGTGCCATCAGCCGGACAGGGGGGAACACTGAAGCTTTCTTT
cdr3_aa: CAISRTGGNTEAFF

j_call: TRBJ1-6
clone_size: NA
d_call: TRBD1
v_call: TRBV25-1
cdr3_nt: TGTGCCAGCAGTGACGCGAGGACAGGAACTAATTCACCCCTCCACTTT
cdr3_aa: CASSDARTGTNSPLHF

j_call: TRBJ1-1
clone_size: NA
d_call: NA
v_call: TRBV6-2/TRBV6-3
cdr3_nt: TGTGCCAGCAGTTACGCCAGGACAGAGAACACTGAAGCTTTCTTT
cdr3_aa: CASSYARTENTEAFF

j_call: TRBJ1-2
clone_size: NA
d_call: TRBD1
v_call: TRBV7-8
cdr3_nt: TGTGCCAGCAGCTTAGACAGGGGCTATGGCTACACCTTC
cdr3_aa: CASSLDRGYGYTF

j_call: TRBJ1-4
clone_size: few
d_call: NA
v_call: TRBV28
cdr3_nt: TGTGCCAGCACCCCCCATAATGAAAAACTGTTTTTT
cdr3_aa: CASTPHNEKLFF

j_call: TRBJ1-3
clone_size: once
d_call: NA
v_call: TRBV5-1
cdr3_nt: TGCGCCAGCAGCTTGGCAGGATCTGGAAACACCATATATTTT
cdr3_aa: CASSLAGSGNTIYF

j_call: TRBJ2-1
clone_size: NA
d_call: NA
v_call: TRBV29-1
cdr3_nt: TGCAGCATCTGGGACACAGGGTCCGATGAGCAGTTCTTC
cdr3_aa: CSIWDTGSDEQFF

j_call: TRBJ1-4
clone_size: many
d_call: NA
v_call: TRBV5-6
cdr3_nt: TGTGCCAGCAGCCTGGCAGGGGTTAATGAAAAACTGTTTTTT
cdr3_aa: CASSLAGVNEKLFF

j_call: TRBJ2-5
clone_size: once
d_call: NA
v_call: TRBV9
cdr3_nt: TGTGCCAGCAGCCCGAAGGCAGGGGGGTGGGAGACCCAGTACTTC
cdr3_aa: CASSPKAGGWETQYF

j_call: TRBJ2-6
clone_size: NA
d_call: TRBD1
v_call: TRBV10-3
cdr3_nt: TGTGCCATCAGTGAGTGGGGACAGGACGTAGCTGGGGCCAACGTCCTGACTTTC
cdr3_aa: CAISEWGQDVAGANVLTF